Each of the 29 T cell receptor beta chains below was sequenced from the same sample in a study of T cells in Graves' hyperthyroidism and ophthalmopathy. TCR beta CDR3 region amplification was performed from RNA transcripts. The primer set for the first-round RT-PCR of the TCR CDR3 was HTBI. In TCRdb, the multiplex PCR reads were re-called with MiXCR into one record per CDR3 protein. The sample contains under 550,000 distinct CDR3 sequences, about 20% of which appear only once. The sample comprised blood. Receptor source: a man aged 35 to 55 with Graves' ophthalmopathy.

V gene TRBV20-1 combines with J gene TRBJ1-1, with D maybe TRBD1 (5 bases). V gave up 3 bases and J gave up 4 bases, with 15 bases separating them. In germline, CDR1 is DFQATT, CDR2 SNEGSKA (reference sequence). The length of the CDR3 is 14 residues. CDR3 nucleotide sequence: TGCAGTGCTAGTCGGGGGGGGATAGGCACTGAAGCTTTCTTT. Amino acid sequence: CSASRGGIGTEAFF.

Note on this clonotype: A much larger clone lies one base from this, so it may be a read error. CDR3 loop: CASKGRSGGRETQYF. The CDR3, as DNA: TGTGCCAGCAAGGGTCGTTCTGGGGGACGAGAGACCCAGTACTTC. This sequence joins TRBV2 and TRBJ2-5; either TRBD1 or TRBD2 may supply D (5 bases each). The V and J ends lost 7 bases and 4 bases respectively, with 19 bases between them. Germline CDR1 reads SNHLY; CDR2 reads FYNNEI. CDR3 length: 15 residues.

There are a few counts of this clonotype. At one end the junction does not follow the germline gene, possibly because of a read error. This chain joins TRBV4-1 and TRBJ2-7; weak D call: TRBD2 (5 bases). This CDR3 is built from 14 residues. Germline CDR1 and CDR2: MGHRA and YSYEKL. Here the CDR3 DNA reads TGCGCCAGCGGCCAAGTCGGGGTGGGGTACGAGCAGTACTTC. Its translation: CASGQVGVGYEQYF.

This clonotype came up a few times. The rearrangement joins TRBV6-1 to TRBJ2-5; no clear D gene. The CDR3 runs to 14 residues. Germline CDR1 reads MNHNS; CDR2 reads SASEGT. The V end was cut by 8 bases, the J end by 5 bases, with 18 bases between. The CDR3 sequence: CASYRPGLGETQYF. In DNA form, the CDR3 reads TGTGCCAGCTATCGACCTGGATTAGGGGAGACCCAGTACTTC.

This clonotype was detected ten times or more. The rearrangement links TRBV3-1 to TRBJ1-6; D ambiguous. This CDR3 spans 15 amino acids. Trimming left V 0 bases short and J 13 bases short, with 16 bases between. Germline CDR1 is LGHDT and CDR2 is YNNKEL (reference sequence). The CDR3 DNA reads TGTGCCAGCAGCCAAGAGGGCGCAGCCGGAGGGCCCCTCCACTTT. Its protein product is CASSQEGAAGGPLHF.

Note on this clonotype: Since a much larger clone is just one base distant, this may be a read error. The CDR3 nucleotides are TGTGCCAGCAGCCCCGGGACAGGACGATGTCAGCCCCAGCATTTT. Protein sequence: CASSPGTGRCQPQHF. The rearrangement links TRBV12-3 or TRBV12-4 to TRBJ1-5, with 8 bases lining up with TRBD1. Trimming removed 6 bases from V and 6 bases from J; junction bases left unmatched: 10. The length of the CDR3 is 15 residues.

This clonotype showed up many times. The chain has TRBV28 and TRBJ2-1; TRBD2 might be the D (6 bases). Trimming pared 8 bases from V and 2 bases from J, leaving 10 bases between. Germline CDR1 reads MDHEN; CDR2 reads SYDVKM. This CDR3 is built from 13 residues. CDR3 sequence: CASCGMTYNEQFF. CDR3 sequence (DNA): TGTGCCAGCTGCGGGATGACCTACAATGAGCAGTTCTTC.

In this sample, this clonotype turned up a few times. This sequence joins TRBV9 and TRBJ2-5; 7 bases fit TRBD2. The CDR3 contains 15 residues. CDR1 is SGDLS, CDR2 YYNGEE, per germline. V lost 3 bases, J lost 2 bases, and 7 bases stayed unmatched. This CDR3 reads CASSAGPSGQETQYF. CDR3 sequence (DNA): TGTGCCAGCAGCGCCGGACCTAGCGGACAAGAGACCCAGTACTTC. The full variable domain, rest sourced from reference TRBV9 and TRBJ2-5, is DSGVTQTPKHLITATGQRVTLRCSPRSGDLSVYWYQQSLDQGLQFLIQYYNGEERAKGNILERFSAQQFPDLHSELNLSSLELGDSALYFCASSAGPSGQETQYFGPGTRLLVL.

This clonotype was detected only a few times. The J gene is TRBJ2-3, the V gene TRBV5-6; the match to TRBD2 covers 7 bases. The CDR3 covers 16 residues. CDR1 and CDR2 from the germline V gene are SGHDT and YYEEEE. J lost 2 bases, V lost 7 bases, and 13 bases had no gene match. This CDR3 reads CASRAGGLRFTDTQYF. CDR3 sequence (DNA): TGTGCCAGCCGCGCCGGGGGGTTGCGGTTCACAGATACGCAGTATTTT.

This clonotype has more than one count but fewer than ten. The chain uses TRBV20-1 and TRBJ2-7; TRBD1 agrees at 10 bases. Germline lookup yields CDR1 DFQATT and CDR2 SNEGSKA (reference sequence). After removal of 1 base from V and 2 bases from J, the junction contained 8 bases not matched to a gene. The CDR3 is 16 amino acids. The chain's CDR3 is CSARAPPGQGPYEQYF. CDR3 sequence (DNA): TGCAGTGCTAGAGCCCCACCGGGACAGGGGCCCTACGAGCAGTACTTC.

This clonotype has ten or more counts. V is TRBV11-1 and J is TRBJ2-3; D remains ambiguous. Germline loops: CDR1 SGHAT, CDR2 FQDESV (reference sequence). The V and J ends lost 5 bases and 3 bases respectively, with 18 bases between them. The CDR3 contains 16 residues. The CDR3 DNA is TGTGCCAGCAGCCCGTCGCGTGGGTTGGGGACAGATACGCAGTATTTT. This sequence encodes CASSPSRGLGTDTQYF. Full variable domain (remainder filled in from reference TRBV11-1 and TRBJ2-3): EAEVAQSPRYKITEKSQAVAFWCDPISGHATLYWYRQILGQGPELLVQFQDESVVDDSQLPKDRFSAERLKGVDSTLKIQPAELGDSAMYLCASSPSRGLGTDTQYFGPGTRLTVL.

The table lists this clonotype with many counts. The chain couples TRBV20-1 to TRBJ1-5; D may be TRBD1 (6 bases). The ends were cut back, 1 base at V and 2 bases at J, with 12 bases in the middle. This CDR3 region has 15 residues. CDR1 is DFQATT and CDR2 is SNEGSKA in the germline V gene (reference sequence). CDR3 nucleotides: TGCAGTGCTAGAGGACAGGTGGTTGGCAATCAGCCCCAGCATTTT. This codes for CSARGQVVGNQPQHF.

The chain links TRBV7-8 to TRBJ2-2; D might be TRBD1 (6 bases). CDR3 length: 15 residues. With 2 bases removed from V and 7 bases from J, the gap between germline ends came to 14 bases. Germline V lookup: CDR1 SGHVS, CDR2 FQNEAQ. In nucleotides, the CDR3 is TGTGCCAGCAGCTTATCTACAGGGATGAGCGGGGAGCTGTTTTTT. Amino acid sequence: CASSLSTGMSGELFF.

This clonotype was counted a few times. This chain uses TRBV6-1 with TRBJ2-5, with TRBD1 identical over 9 bases. The germline V gene has CDR1 MNHNS and CDR2 SASEGT. This CDR3 has 15 amino acids. Trimming cost V 7 bases and J 3 bases; bases outside gene matches: 9. The CDR3 bases are TGTGCCAGCACCCGTCGACAGGGGGGGAAAGAGACCCAGTACTTC. Its translation: CASTRRQGGKETQYF.

V usage is TRBV12-5 and J usage is TRBJ1-1; the D is unclear. CDR3 length equals 11 residues. CDR1 and CDR2 from the germline V gene are LGHNT and FRNRAP. Trimming took off 9 bases at V and 1 base at J, with 6 bases between the two ends. CDR3 sequence: CARAPNTEAFF. CDR3 DNA: TGTGCTAGGGCTCCGAACACTGAAGCTTTCTTT. The entire variable domain, with the rest obtained from reference TRBV12-5 and TRBJ1-1, is as follows: DARVTQTPRHKVTEMGQEVTMRCQPILGHNTVFWYRQTMMQGLELLAYFRNRAPLDDSGMPKDRFSAEMPDATLATLKIQPSEPRDSAVYFCARAPNTEAFFGQGTRLTVV.

This clonotype was recorded at least ten times. The V and J genes are TRBV2 and TRBJ1-1; 9 nucleotides agree with TRBD1. The germline gives CDR1 SNHLY, CDR2 FYNNEI. This CDR3 region has 19 residues. Losses at the gene ends were 1 base for V and 2 bases for J; bases not matched to a gene: 14. This CDR3 is CASSEEIGLGTGRNTEAFF. The CDR3 DNA is TGTGCCAGCAGTGAAGAGATAGGGTTGGGGACAGGGAGAAACACTGAAGCTTTCTTT.

Ten or more counts support this clonotype. One junction end does not reproduce the germline sequence, and a read error may be involved. Here the CDR3 DNA reads TGTGCCATCAGGGAGTCGGCTGTGAACACTGAAGCTTTCTTT. Protein: CAIRESAVNTEAFF. The chain couples TRBV10-3 to TRBJ1-1; D ambiguous. In germline, CDR1 is ENHRY, CDR2 SYGVKD. The CDR3 contains 14 residues.

The chain combines TRBV7-3 with TRBJ2-1, with TRBD1 matching 7 bases. Germline-derived CDR1 and CDR2 are SGHTA and FQGTGA. CDR3 size: 13 residues. Losses at the gene ends were 3 bases for V and 8 bases for J; bases not matched to a gene: 4. CDR3 nucleotide sequence: TGTGCCAGCAGCTTGGGGGACAGCGATGAGCAGTTCTTC. It yields the protein CASSLGDSDEQFF.

The V call is TRBV7-3, the J call TRBJ2-3; D may be TRBD1 or TRBD2 (6 bases each). This CDR3 contains 14 residues. Trimming took off 2 bases at V and 5 bases at J, with 11 bases between the two ends. Germline V gene lookup returns CDR1 SGHTA and CDR2 FQGTGA. CDR3 in amino acids: CASSLGGGGDTQYF. The CDR3 nucleotides are TGTGCCAGCAGCTTAGGAGGGGGTGGAGATACGCAGTATTTT.

This clonotype was seen only a few times. The chain combines TRBV18 with TRBJ1-2; D remains ambiguous. Germline V gene lookup returns CDR1 KGHSH and CDR2 LQKENI. Trimming cost V 0 bases and J 4 bases, with 15 bases left between them. The CDR3 has 16 amino acids. The CDR3 spells CASSPPSRRETYGYTF. The CDR3 coding sequence is TGTGCCAGCTCACCACCTTCTAGAAGGGAAACCTATGGCTACACCTTC.

V is TRBV7-6 and J is TRBJ2-1, with 8 nucleotides matching TRBD2. J lost 7 bases, V lost 1 base, and 6 bases had no gene match. CDR3 length: 15 amino acids. CDR1 SGHVS and CDR2 FNYEAQ come from the germline V gene. The CDR3 protein is CASSLGRAGDNEQFF. The CDR3 nucleotides are TGTGCCAGCAGCTTAGGCCGAGCGGGAGATAATGAGCAGTTCTTC.

This clonotype has ten or more counts. The chain uses TRBV12-3 or TRBV12-4 and TRBJ1-2; 7 positions agree with TRBD1. This CDR3 is built from 13 residues. With 1 base clipped from V and 6 bases from J, the junction kept 2 bases outside the gene matches. This CDR3 is CASSLGGGNGYTF. CDR3 nucleotide sequence: TGTGCCAGCAGTTTAGGAGGGGGCAATGGCTACACCTTC.

The genes are TRBV29-1 and TRBJ2-5, with 8 nucleotides matching TRBD2. Germline lookup yields CDR1 SQVTM and CDR2 ANQGSEA. The CDR3 covers 13 residues. Unmatched junction bases numbered 8, after V lost 5 bases and J lost 6 bases. The CDR3 region has the DNA TGCAGCGTTCGAGCGGGAGACATCAAGACCCAGTACTTC. This codes for CSVRAGDIKTQYF.

This clonotype was detected only a few times. The V gene is TRBV2, the J gene TRBJ2-1, with 7 positions matching TRBD1. CDR1 is SNHLY, CDR2 FYNNEI, per germline. The length of the CDR3 is 11 residues. After removal of 11 bases from V and 5 bases from J, the junction contained 3 bases not matched to a gene. The CDR3 DNA follows: TGTGCCGGGGGACAGCACAATGAGCAGTTCTTC. As protein: CAGGQHNEQFF. The full variable domain, completed using reference TRBV2 and TRBJ2-1, is EPEVTQTPSHQVTQMGQEVILRCVPISNHLYFYWYRQILGQKVEFLVSFYNNEISEKSEIFDDQFSVERPDGSNFTLKIRSTKLEDSAMYFCAGGQHNEQFFGPGTRLTVL.

This clonotype occurred many times. The chain has TRBV12-3 or TRBV12-4 and TRBJ1-6, with 11 bases matching TRBD1. There are 15 residues in the CDR3. V lost 5 bases, J lost 7 bases, and 4 bases stayed unmatched. CDR3 DNA sequence: TGTGCCAGCAGTCCTGGGACAGGGGGAAATTCACCCCTCCACTTT. Translated: CASSPGTGGNSPLHF.

This clonotype has ten or more counts. The V call is TRBV7-3, the J call TRBJ1-2; D possibly corresponds to TRBD1 (6 bases). CDR1 and CDR2 (germline): SGHTA, FQGTGA. There are 13 residues in the CDR3. The ends were cut back, 5 bases at V and 5 bases at J, with 12 bases in the middle. CDR3 sequence reads: CASSPDSGYGYTF. The CDR3 DNA reads as TGTGCCAGCAGCCCGGACAGCGGTTATGGCTACACCTTC.

This clonotype was counted many times. V and J are TRBV3-1 and TRBJ2-7; TRBD1 or TRBD2 may be the D gene (5 bases each). CDR3 length: 13 amino acids. V lost 2 bases and J 8 bases, leaving 13 bases between the germline ends. CDR1 is LGHDT and CDR2 is YNNKEL in the germline V gene (reference sequence). The CDR3 here is CASSQMRQGQQYF. CDR3 nucleotide sequence: TGTGCCAGCAGCCAAATGCGGCAGGGACAGCAGTACTTC.

The V and J genes are TRBV9 and TRBJ2-1, with 9 positions matching TRBD2. The CDR3 covers 14 residues. Looked up from germline, CDR1 is SGDLS and CDR2 is YYNGEE. Trimming removed 7 bases from V and 8 bases from J; junction bases left unmatched: 10. The CDR3: CASGGRGGRDEQFF. The CDR3 coding sequence is TGTGCCAGCGGGGGGCGGGGGGGCCGCGATGAGCAGTTCTTC. Looking up the rest from reference TRBV9 and TRBJ2-1 gives the full variable domain: DSGVTQTPKHLITATGQRVTLRCSPRSGDLSVYWYQQSLDQGLQFLIQYYNGEERAKGNILERFSAQQFPDLHSELNLSSLELGDSALYFCASGGRGGRDEQFFGPGTRLTVL.

V and J are TRBV6-2 or TRBV6-3 and TRBJ2-1; TRBD1 matches 9 bases. The CDR3 extends over 16 amino acids. Germline CDR1 reads MNHEY; CDR2 reads SVGEGT. V was clipped by 7 bases and J by 7 bases; unmatched bases: 14. The CDR3 here is CASTYQMGQGHNEQFF. DNA for the CDR3: TGTGCCAGCACATACCAGATGGGACAGGGTCATAATGAGCAGTTCTTC.